A selection of T cell receptor beta chains follows, all from one sample in a study of blood T cell repertoires in COVID-19. TCRdb keeps only in-frame clones here, not all; method: immunoSEQ multiplex PCR. Among about 200,000 clones listed, roughly four fifths were seen once. Material: peripheral blood. These receptors originate from a human donor with acute or convalescent COVID-19. The donor label of this sample is uncertain. CDR3s leave out the opening cysteine and the closing phenylalanine or tryptophan.

v_gene	CDR3aa
TRBV9	ASSVAGISGNTIY
TRBV5-1	ASSLARLEGDEQF
TRBV2	ASSSRRDRANQPQH
TRBV2	ASGLVPNTEAF
TRBV9	ASSAGRTGTEAF
TRBV7-2	ASSSNQGAGQPQH
TRBV27	ASSWTAYTNEQY
TRBV7-2	ASSLAGREGTQY
TRBV19	ASSSLAGGKNIQY
TRBV28	ASSPTGANTEAF
TRBV24-1	ATSDPSGRVNEQF
TRBV2	ASRRENEQF
TRBV18	ASSWRGQGSNEQY
TRBV3-1/TRBV3-2	ASSQSPLQETQY
TRBV6-2/TRBV6-3	ASSSQAPRLEQF
TRBV7-2	ASSLLAGVYNEQF